This TCR beta chain was sequenced during a study of cytomegalovirus exposure and HLA in healthy donors. Study-level results: Serostatus for CMV was the only available immune exposure information.

The CDR3 loop spans 15 amino acids. Trimming shortened V by 0 bases and J by 6 bases, and 14 bases separated the two germline ends. Germline CDR1 and CDR2: SGHTA and FQGNSA. This PCR relied on a set of 60 Vbeta primers and 13 Jbeta primers. Method: immunoSEQ multiplex PCR; TCRdb's copy keeps in-frame clones and lacks some. The sample records a few hundred thousand clones, about 80% being singletons. Note on this clone: No antigen is known for it.

The V gene is TRBV7-2, the J gene TRBJ1-2; D remains ambiguous. The sequenced sample consisted of PBMCs. The receptor was derived from a woman aged 45-60 years in good health and CMV-seropositive. CDR3 in amino acids: CASSLAWQINDGYTF. The CDR3, as DNA: TGTGCCAGCAGCTTAGCCTGGCAGATAAATGATGGCTACACCTTC.